This T cell receptor beta chain is from a study of blood T cell repertoires in COVID-19. Whole-study context: T cells, B-cell-depleted T cells, or PBMCs supplied cDNA or gDNA.

Under the authors' procedure: Amplifying reference gene primers gave estimates of nucleated cell counts. Assay used: immunoSEQ multiplex PCR; TCRdb lists only in-frame clones, some missing. V and J calls and clone size come straight from that table; D and trimming were deduced from the DNA. The sample includes around 250,000 clones, 80% to 90% seen only once; the top ten take around 3%. Sample: PBMCs or T cells enriched from blood (not recorded which). The source is a woman in her forties who had been exposed to COVID-19.

CDR3 loop: CASSSTAYV. The CDR3 DNA follows: TGTGCCAGCAGCTCCACAGCGTACGTC. The rearrangement uses TRBV5-1 and TRBJ2-7; the D is unclear. CDR1 is SGHRS, CDR2 YFSETQ, per germline. The CDR3 is 9 residues long.